Below are 29 T cell receptor beta chains sequenced from a single sample in a study of blood T cell repertoires in COVID-19. Sequencing was performed with immunoSEQ multiplex PCR; in TCRdb, only in-frame clones are kept and a portion is missing. The sample carries around 95,000 clones, approximately 86% recorded once. Sequencing input: peripheral blood. These receptors were taken from a man aged 50 to 60 with active or convalescent COVID-19.

This chain links TRBV6-1 with TRBJ2-5, with 10 bases aligning to TRBD1. CDR1 is MNHNS and CDR2 is SASEGT in the germline V gene. Germline trimming cut 2 bases from V and 5 bases from J; bases unmatched to any gene: 17. The CDR3 extends over 19 amino acids. The CDR3: CASSELIRPGQGRLETQYF. The CDR3 bases are TGTGCCAGCAGTGAATTGATTCGTCCGGGACAGGGGAGATTGGAGACCCAGTACTTC.

The chain carries TRBV11-3 and TRBJ2-3; 13 positions agree with TRBD2. J lost 2 bases, V lost 5 bases, and 7 bases had no gene match. The CDR3 is 17 residues long. CDR1 and CDR2 (germline): SGHNT, YENEEA. The CDR3 DNA reads as TGTGCCAGCAGCCAAAGGACTAGCGGGAGTAACACAGATACGCAGTATTTT. As protein: CASSQRTSGSNTDTQYF.

This clone showed up just once. This chain joins TRBV7-9 and TRBJ2-7; no clear D. CDR1 and CDR2 from the germline V gene are SEHNR and FQNEAQ (reference sequence). V lost 6 bases and J lost 3, with 12 bases in between. The CDR3 extends over 13 amino acids. CDR3 DNA: TGTGCCAGCAGTCCTCTCGGGTACTACGAGCAGTACTTC. This translates into CASSPLGYYEQYF.

V usage is TRBV5-6 and J usage is TRBJ2-7; 9 nucleotides line up with TRBD2. CDR1 is SGHDT, CDR2 YYEEEE, per germline. V shed 1 base, J shed 1 base, and the junction held 6 bases outside the gene matches. The CDR3 totals 16 residues. The CDR3 region has the DNA TGTGCCAGCAGCTTGTTCCAGACTAGCGGATCCTACGAGCAGTACTTC. This sequence encodes CASSLFQTSGSYEQYF.

CDR3 nucleotides: TGTGCCTGGAGTGTAGGACTGCCCTACGAGCAGTACTTC. Encoded protein: CAWSVGLPYEQYF. The rearrangement uses TRBV30 and TRBJ2-7; perhaps TRBD2 as D (5 bases). Germline V lookup: CDR1 GTSNPN, CDR2 SVGIG (reference sequence). The V and J ends lost 0 bases and 2 bases respectively, with 8 bases between them. This CDR3 has 13 amino acids.

This rearrangement joins TRBV30 to TRBJ1-1; 8 nucleotides agree with TRBD1. The CDR3 runs to 12 residues. J was trimmed by 5 bases and V by 7 bases; bases with no gene match: 6. Germline V gene lookup returns CDR1 GTSNPN and CDR2 SVGIG (reference sequence). The CDR3, as DNA: TGTGCCTTAACCACAGGGGGGACTGAAGCTTTCTTT. Translated, it gives CALTTGGTEAFF.

The chain recombines TRBV5-1 with TRBJ2-2, with 9 bases fitting TRBD1. V trimming: 4 bases; J trimming: 6 bases; junction bases outside the gene matches: 7. Germline lookup yields CDR1 SGHRS and CDR2 YFSETQ. This CDR3 spans 15 amino acids. The CDR3 here is CASSRQGVNSGELFF. The CDR3 coding sequence is TGCGCCAGCAGCCGACAGGGGGTAAACTCCGGGGAGCTGTTTTTT.

The gene calls are TRBV7-2 and TRBJ2-1, with D possibly matching TRBD2 (6 bases). Germline-derived CDR1 and CDR2 are SGHTA and FQGNSA. V was cut by 4 bases and J by 1 base, with 11 bases left in between. The length of the CDR3 is 15 residues. The CDR3 DNA reads as TGTGCCAGCAGCTCCTCGGCGGGGTCCTACAATGAGCAGTTCTTC. It encodes CASSSSAGSYNEQFF.

The chain recombines TRBV7-9 with TRBJ2-7; TRBD1 matches at 7 bases. J was trimmed by 3 bases and V by 3 bases; bases with no gene match: 8. CDR3 length equals 15 residues. The V gene's germline CDR1 is SEHNR and CDR2 FQNEAQ (reference sequence). The CDR3 nucleotides read TGTGCCAGCAGCTTCTACGGCAGGGGGAACTACGAGCAGTACTTC. Protein: CASSFYGRGNYEQYF.

The chain employs TRBV5-1 and TRBJ2-2; a possible D gene is TRBD2 (6 bases). CDR3 length: 15 amino acids. V lost 0 bases and J lost 7, with 13 bases in between. Per germline, CDR1 SGHRS and CDR2 YFSETQ. The CDR3 DNA reads as TGCGCCAGCAGCTTGGGGCAGGGAGGTCTCGGGGAGCTGTTTTTT. Protein product: CASSLGQGGLGELFF. The full variable domain, rest sourced from reference TRBV5-1 and TRBJ2-2, is KAGVTQTPRYLIKTRGQQVTLSCSPISGHRSVSWYQQTPGQGLQFLFEYFSETQRNKGNFPGRFSGRQFSNSRSEMNVSTLELGDSALYLCASSLGQGGLGELFFGEGSRLTVL.

For the CDR3, the DNA is TGTGCCAGCAGCCCCCGCGGGTTTGGTGAAAAACTGTTTTTT. Protein sequence: CASSPRGFGEKLFF. This chain connects TRBV3-1 (or the pseudogene TRBV3-2) to TRBJ1-4, with unresolved D. CDR3 length: 14 residues. The V and J ends lost 4 bases and 7 bases respectively, with 13 bases between them. Looked up from germline, CDR1 is LGHDT and CDR2 is YNNKEL (reference sequence).

J is TRBJ1-5 and V is TRBV11-3; 9 nucleotides line up with TRBD1. The CDR3 length is 15 residues. Germline trimming cut 5 bases from V and 5 bases from J; bases unmatched to any gene: 7. Germline V gene lookup returns CDR1 SGHNT and CDR2 YENEEA. This chain's CDR3 is CASSLRQGVHQPQHF. The CDR3 nucleotides read TGTGCCAGCAGCCTAAGACAGGGGGTACATCAGCCCCAGCATTTT.

The chain has TRBV29-1 and TRBJ1-1; 9 nucleotides match TRBD1. The CDR3 runs to 13 residues. Germline assignment: CDR1 SQVTM and CDR2 ANQGSEA. V lost 6 bases to trimming and J lost 7 bases; unmatched junction nucleotides: 9. CDR3 protein: CSVKDRGLGEAFF. The CDR3 DNA is TGCAGCGTAAAGGACAGGGGCTTGGGTGAAGCTTTCTTT.

The chain carries TRBV5-4 and TRBJ2-1; 9 nucleotides align to TRBD1. CDR1 and CDR2 (germline): SGHNT, YYREEE (reference sequence). There are 15 residues in the CDR3. The trim removed 5 bases at V and 8 bases at J, leaving 11 bases unmatched. The CDR3 here is CASSLGGTGIYEQFF. In DNA form, the CDR3 reads TGTGCCAGCAGTCTAGGGGGGACAGGGATTTATGAGCAGTTCTTC.

This chain uses TRBV19 with TRBJ2-3; unclear D gene. V was cut by 7 bases and J by 1 base, with 6 bases left in between. The germline V gene has CDR1 LNHDA and CDR2 SQIVND (reference sequence). The CDR3 length is 12 residues. CDR3 protein: CASTSRTDTQYF. The CDR3 DNA reads as TGTGCCAGTACCAGTCGCACAGATACGCAGTATTTT.

The chain recombines TRBV5-4 with TRBJ2-7, with 10 bases fitting TRBD2. Germline CDR1 and CDR2: SGHNT and YYREEE (reference sequence). The CDR3 is 16 amino acids. Trimming took 1 base from V and 0 from J; bases not matched to a gene: 4. DNA of the CDR3: TGTGCCAGCAGCTTGAGCACTAGCGGGATCTCCTACGAGCAGTACTTC. This gives the protein CASSLSTSGISYEQYF.

V is TRBV7-2 and J is TRBJ2-1; 14 positions match TRBD2. V lost 5 bases, J lost 8 bases, and 8 bases stayed unmatched. Germline values: CDR1 SGHTA, CDR2 FQGNSA. This CDR3 region has 16 residues. CDR3: CASSRGLAGGRDEQFF. The CDR3 coding sequence is TGTGCCAGCAGCCGCGGACTAGCGGGAGGTCGGGATGAGCAGTTCTTC.

The chain employs TRBV5-1 and TRBJ1-2; 10 nucleotides align to TRBD1. Germline V gene sequence: CDR1 SGHRS, CDR2 YFSETQ. V dropped 5 bases and J dropped 6; count of bases not matched to a gene: 13. CDR3 size: 16 residues. The DNA for the CDR3 is TGCGCCAGCAGTCGGGCTCCGGGACAGGGGACCCATGGCTACACCTTC. Translation: CASSRAPGQGTHGYTF.

This clone has just a few counts. The chain employs TRBV5-4 and TRBJ2-7; D ambiguous. Trimming stripped 3 bases from V and 3 bases from J, with 10 bases between. The germline V gene has CDR1 SGHNT and CDR2 YYREEE (reference sequence). The CDR3 sequence is 13 residues long. CDR3 sequence reads: CASSSPGSYEQYF. CDR3 DNA sequence: TGTGCCAGCAGCTCCCCTGGTAGCTACGAGCAGTACTTC. Filled out from reference TRBV5-4 and TRBJ2-7, the complete variable domain reads ETGVTQSPTHLIKTRGQQVTLRCSSQSGHNTVSWYQQALGQGPQFIFQYYREEENGRGNFPPRFSGLQFPNYSSELNVNALELDDSALYLCASSSPGSYEQYFGPGTRLTVT.

V gene TRBV24-1 combines with J gene TRBJ1-5; TRBD1 might be the D (5 bases). Trimming removed 7 bases at V and 6 bases at J, with 12 bases between. Germline values: CDR1 KGHDR, CDR2 SFDVKD. This CDR3 comprises 13 residues. The CDR3 spells CATSSWGGQPQHF. The CDR3 DNA reads as TGTGCCACCAGCTCCTGGGGGGGTCAGCCCCAGCATTTT.

CDR3 sequence: CASSRMEQTLETQYF. The CDR3 nucleotides read TGTGCCAGCTCACGGATGGAACAGACCTTAGAGACCCAGTACTTC. The chain uses TRBV18 and TRBJ2-5; D gene uncertain. The germline V gene has CDR1 KGHSH and CDR2 LQKENI. CDR3 size: 15 residues. Trimming left V 4 bases short and J 4 bases short, with 16 bases between.

This clone was counted once. The chain links TRBV28 to TRBJ1-3; D call uncertain. The CDR3 is made up of 15 amino acids. The germline gives CDR1 MDHEN, CDR2 SYDVKM. The V end was cut by 4 bases, the J end by 0 bases, with 10 bases between. The CDR3 loop reads CASSSARLSGNTIYF. In DNA form, the CDR3 reads TGTGCCAGCAGTTCTGCGAGGCTCTCTGGAAACACCATATATTTT.

This clone has just one count. V and J are TRBV19 and TRBJ1-1, with a weak D call TRBD1 (5 bases). V shed 5 bases and J shed 1 base, with 11 bases lying between them. Germline loops: CDR1 LNHDA, CDR2 SQIVND (reference sequence). This CDR3 comprises 14 residues. CDR3 in amino acids: CASSYTDRNTEAFF. The CDR3 nucleotides are TGTGCCAGTAGTTACACCGACAGGAACACTGAAGCTTTCTTT.

The V call is TRBV3-1 (or the pseudogene TRBV3-2), the J call TRBJ2-2, with 10 bases lining up with TRBD2. Per the germline V gene, CDR1 is LGHDT and CDR2 is YNNKEL (reference sequence). V was clipped by 6 bases and J by 5 bases; unmatched bases: 6. The CDR3 runs 15 residues. CDR3 DNA sequence: TGTGCCAGCAGACCCTTAGCGGGAGGAACCGGGGAGCTGTTTTTT. This encodes CASRPLAGGTGELFF.

The rearrangement joins TRBV6-1 to TRBJ2-1; no clear D gene. This CDR3 has 11 residues. Germline assignment: CDR1 MNHNS and CDR2 SASEGT. The V end was cut by 5 bases, the J end by 10 bases, with 9 bases between. In DNA form, the CDR3 reads TGTGCCAGCAGTCCTCAAGCCGAGCAGTTCTTC. This codes for CASSPQAEQFF.

This CDR3 reads CSVSRDRTYEQYF. The CDR3 DNA follows: TGCAGCGTTTCCCGGGACAGGACCTACGAGCAGTACTTC. This sequence joins TRBV29-1 and TRBJ2-7; 8 positions match TRBD1. Germline trimming cut 5 bases from V and 2 bases from J; bases unmatched to any gene: 5. This CDR3 region has 13 residues. CDR1 and CDR2 from the germline V gene are SQVTM and ANQGSEA.

The chain employs TRBV7-9 and TRBJ2-2; the D is unclear. Between the trimmed V and J ends, which lost 1 base and 4 bases, there was a span of 7 bases. The germline V gene has CDR1 SEHNR and CDR2 FQNEAQ (reference sequence). The CDR3 runs to 14 residues. In nucleotides, the CDR3 is TGTGCCAGCAGCTTAGGGAGAGTCACCGGGGAGCTGTTTTTT. It translates to CASSLGRVTGELFF.

This chain joins TRBV27 and TRBJ1-2; 9 bases are shared with TRBD1. The CDR3 is 13 amino acids. The germline V gene has CDR1 MNHEY and CDR2 SMNVEV (reference sequence). The V and J ends lost 6 bases and 8 bases, in that order; junction bases with no gene match: 7. CDR3 DNA sequence: TGTGCCAGCAGGACAGGGGGTGTAACAGGCTACACCTTC. Protein: CASRTGGVTGYTF.

J is TRBJ2-1 and V is TRBV19; D is ambiguous. The CDR3 spans 13 residues. The V and J ends lost 3 bases and 6 bases respectively, with 9 bases between them. Germline V gives CDR1 LNHDA, CDR2 SQIVND (reference sequence). The CDR3 DNA follows: TGTGCCAGTAGTATTGGGCCACCCAATGAGCAGTTCTTC. Protein product: CASSIGPPNEQFF.